This TCR beta chain was captured by sequencing in a study of blood T cells in healthy people across ages. Healthy Caucasians from Russia aged about 6 to 100 served as donors. Every sample gave at least 5 micrograms of total RNA when it was extracted. This clonotype came up a few times. Alongside a J-beta primer mix, a sample-barcoded 5' primer served in a second PCR lasting 7 to 11 cycles. TCRdb recomputed calls from the 5' RACE reads with MiXCR, one row per CDR3 protein. The sample lists roughly 800,000 distinct CDR3 sequences; 55% to 70% were seen once. The V end was cut by 0 bases, the J end by 4 bases, with 9 bases between. In germline, CDR1 is DFQATT, CDR2 SNEGSKA (reference sequence). The CDR3 is made up of 13 amino acids.

The sequencing sample was made of blood. The V gene is TRBV20-1, the J gene TRBJ1-1; D uncertain. The TCR sequence derives from a young man in good health. The CDR3 DNA reads as TGCAGTGCTAGAGATCCGGGTCGCACTGAAGCTTTCTTT. Encoded protein: CSARDPGRTEAFF.